Following are 25 T cell receptor beta chains from one sample sequenced in a study of molecular identifiers for immune sequencing clone quantification (dated by TCRdb to the late 2010s). The library was generated by PCR. TCRdb records Illumina HiSeq 4000 as the sequencer. The raw public data were reprocessed by TCRdb itself: fastp quality trimming at Q25, MiXCR clonotype calling, in-frame beta chains only. CDR3 protein sequences are deduplicated, and each keeps its most common genes and DNA. The sample contains about 510,000 distinct CDR3 sequences, about a fifth of them found a single time. 0.65% to 0.95% of the sample belongs to the ten largest clones. The material sequenced was naive CD8+ T cells from blood, with Jurkat cell RNA spiked in. The cell subset or site label, read with the paper, signifies: FACS-sorted CD8+CD4-CCR7+CD45RA+ naive T cells. These receptors were taken from a human donor in good health. Some libraries in this study had Jurkat cell RNA spiked in.

The CDR3 loop reads CASSRAPGDTQYF. CDR3 coding DNA: TGTGCCAGTAGCCGGGCCCCCGGGGATACGCAGTATTTT. V gene TRBV19 combines with J gene TRBJ2-3; D unresolved. Germline CDR1 reads LNHDA; CDR2 reads SQIVND (reference sequence). The V end was cut by 6 bases, the J end by 6 bases, with 13 bases between. The CDR3 totals 13 residues. Full variable domain (outside the CDR3, taken from reference TRBV19 and TRBJ2-3): DGGITQSPKYLFRKEGQNVTLSCEQNLNHDAMYWYRQDPGQGLRLIYYSQIVNDFQKGDIAEGYSVSREKKESFPLTVTSAQKNPTAFYLCASSRAPGDTQYFGPGTRLTVL.

This rearrangement joins TRBV7-6 to TRBJ2-5, with D hard to call. Germline V gene sequence: CDR1 SGHVS, CDR2 FNYEAQ. V was cut by 5 bases and J by 5 bases, with 15 bases left in between. The CDR3 has 14 residues. CDR3 DNA: TGTGCCAGCAGCGTCAGTCTCTCCGGGGAGACCCAGTACTTC. It encodes CASSVSLSGETQYF.

The chain couples TRBV19 to TRBJ1-1; a weak D match, TRBD1 (5 bases). CDR3 length equals 11 residues. The V end was cut by 7 bases, the J end by 6 bases, with 9 bases between. Germline CDR1 LNHDA, CDR2 SQIVND (reference sequence). CDR3 amino acids: CASTRGPEAFF. CDR3 nucleotide sequence: TGTGCCAGTACCCGGGGACCTGAAGCTTTCTTT.

The chain combines TRBV30 with TRBJ1-1; D is ambiguous. Germline loops: CDR1 GTSNPN, CDR2 SVGIG (reference sequence). There are 13 residues in the CDR3. Trimming pared 0 bases from V and 1 base from J, leaving 6 bases between. Written as DNA, the CDR3 is TGTGCCTGGAGTGTAACGAAGAACACTGAAGCTTTCTTT. Translated, it gives CAWSVTKNTEAFF.

The chain has TRBV27 and TRBJ1-3; possible D gene TRBD1, 5 bases. The CDR3 contains 18 residues. Per the germline V gene, CDR1 is MNHEY and CDR2 is SMNVEV (reference sequence). V lost 5 bases and J lost 0, with 20 bases in between. The CDR3 protein is CASSPESGQPFSGNTIYF. The CDR3 DNA follows: TGTGCCAGCAGTCCAGAGTCAGGGCAGCCTTTCTCTGGAAACACCATATATTTT.

This clonotype has ten or more counts. The V call is TRBV28, the J call TRBJ2-5; perhaps TRBD2 as D (5 bases). The CDR3 contains 15 residues. Per the germline V gene, CDR1 is MDHEN and CDR2 is SYDVKM. Trimming removed 8 bases from V and 1 base from J, with 17 bases in between. CDR3 loop: CASRGYSERQETQYF. CDR3 nucleotide sequence: TGTGCCAGCCGGGGTTATAGCGAGCGCCAAGAGACCCAGTACTTC.

The rearrangement uses TRBV11-2 and TRBJ1-2; no reliable D call. This CDR3 spans 14 amino acids. Trimming stripped 1 base from V and 0 bases from J, with 6 bases between. Germline CDR1 reads SGHAT; CDR2 reads FQNNGV. In nucleotides, the CDR3 is TGTGCCAGCAGCTTAGGAGCTACTAACTATGGCTACACCTTC. Protein: CASSLGATNYGYTF.

This rearrangement joins TRBV30 to TRBJ2-7; 9 positions match TRBD1. Per the germline V gene, CDR1 is GTSNPN and CDR2 is SVGIG (reference sequence). CDR3 size: 14 residues. Germline trimming cut 0 bases from V and 5 bases from J; bases unmatched to any gene: 5. The CDR3 sequence: CAWSVGTGIDEQYF. CDR3 coding DNA: TGTGCCTGGAGTGTAGGGACAGGGATCGACGAGCAGTACTTC.

Notes on this clonotype: A much larger clone lies one base from this, so it may be a read error. The V and J genes are TRBV28 and TRBJ1-1; 7 positions match TRBD1. CDR3 length: 19 amino acids. Germline V lookup: CDR1 MDHEN, CDR2 SYDVKM. V lost 6 bases to trimming and J lost 4 bases; unmatched junction nucleotides: 23. The CDR3 nucleotides are TGTGCCAGCAGCACCGACCATATACCTTTAGGGGGCGCATCCACTGAAGCTTTCTTT. It yields the protein CASSTDHIPLGGASTEAFF.

The sample holds a few counts of this clonotype. The rearrangement joins TRBV2 to TRBJ2-7; 10 nucleotides align to TRBD2. This CDR3 is 13 amino acids long. Germline V gene data show CDR1 as SNHLY and CDR2 as FYNNEI. Losses at the gene ends were 6 bases for V and 6 bases for J; bases not matched to a gene: 5. For the CDR3, the DNA is TGTGCCAGCAGAGCTAGCGGGGGCCCCGAGCAGTACTTC. Its protein product is CASRASGGPEQYF.

In this sample, this clonotype turned up many times. The chain is built from TRBV23-1 and TRBJ2-3; TRBD2 matches 9 bases. TRBV23-1 is assigned to the ORF class and has an uncertain function. After removal of 4 bases from V and 6 bases from J, the junction contained 14 bases not matched to a gene. The CDR3 is made up of 17 amino acids. CDR3 sequence reads: CASSRGDPSGRRDTQYF. The DNA for the CDR3 is TGCGCCAGCAGTCGAGGGGACCCCAGCGGGAGGCGGGATACGCAGTATTTT.

This clonotype was picked up a small number of times. The rearrangement joins TRBV19 to TRBJ2-1; 9 bases are shared with TRBD2. CDR1 is LNHDA and CDR2 is SQIVND in the germline V gene (reference sequence). With 7 bases clipped from V and 6 bases from J, the junction kept 19 bases outside the gene matches. This CDR3 region has 18 residues. The CDR3 bases are TGTGCCAGTACCATGGTCCCCCCGGGACTAGCTCCGGGCAATGAGCAGTTCTTC. Protein sequence: CASTMVPPGLAPGNEQFF. The full variable domain, in which reference TRBV19 and TRBJ2-1 provide the parts outside the CDR3, is DGGITQSPKYLFRKEGQNVTLSCEQNLNHDAMYWYRQDPGQGLRLIYYSQIVNDFQKGDIAEGYSVSREKKESFPLTVTSAQKNPTAFYLCASTMVPPGLAPGNEQFFGPGTRLTVL.

The chain recombines TRBV5-6 with TRBJ2-7; D gene unclear. V was pared by 7 bases and J by 5 bases, with 19 bases between. The CDR3 runs 14 residues. Germline CDR1 reads SGHDT; CDR2 reads YYEEEE. For the CDR3, the DNA is TGTGCCAGCGGCCTAGGAGTGGTGGCCCACGAGCAGTACTTC. This gives the protein CASGLGVVAHEQYF.

This clonotype was counted ten times or more. The rearrangement links TRBV7-9 to TRBJ2-1, with 8 bases identical to TRBD2. V was clipped by 5 bases and J by 4 bases; unmatched bases: 10. The CDR3 has 16 residues. Per germline, CDR1 SEHNR and CDR2 FQNEAQ (reference sequence). CDR3 DNA sequence: TGTGCCAGCAGCCAGAAGATTAGCGGGGTATACAATGAGCAGTTCTTC. It specifies CASSQKISGVYNEQFF.

A word on this clonotype: This may come from a read error, since a much larger clone is one base off. The chain employs TRBV6-5 and TRBJ2-3; 9 positions agree with TRBD2. The CDR3 consists of 15 residues. Germline CDR1 MNHEY, CDR2 SVGAGI. CDR3 residues: CASSLAGSSTDTQCF. CDR3 in DNA: TGTGCCAGTTCCCTAGCGGGATCTAGCACAGATACGCAGTGTTTT.

There are many counts of this clonotype. The genes are TRBV20-1 and TRBJ2-7; D is undetermined. The V gene lost 3 bases and the J gene lost 2 bases, with 8 bases spanning the gap. CDR1 is DFQATT and CDR2 is SNEGSKA in the germline V gene (reference sequence). The CDR3 is 12 residues long. The CDR3, as DNA: TGCAGTGCTAGCTTAGGGACCTACGAGCAGTACTTC. This encodes CSASLGTYEQYF.

The chain joins TRBV7-9 to TRBJ2-7; D not certain. The ends were cut back, 8 bases at V and 1 base at J, with 15 bases in the middle. Per the germline V gene, CDR1 is SEHNR and CDR2 is FQNEAQ (reference sequence). This CDR3 is built from 14 residues. The CDR3 loop reads CASGSVLRSYEQYF. The CDR3 DNA reads as TGTGCCAGCGGTTCTGTCCTAAGATCCTACGAGCAGTACTTC.

This clonotype was seen just once. Sequence at one end of the junction differs from germline and may be a read error. The V and J genes are TRBV6-8 and TRBJ1-1, with 9 bases lining up with TRBD1. There are 16 residues in the CDR3. Germline V gives CDR1 MNHGY, CDR2 SAAAGT. CDR3 protein: CACSAMIQGANTEAFF. DNA for the CDR3: TGTGCCTGCAGTGCCATGATACAGGGGGCAAACACTGAAGCTTTCTTT.

This clonotype was seen ten or more times. This chain connects TRBV20-1 to TRBJ1-4; no definite D call. Germline lookup yields CDR1 DFQATT and CDR2 SNEGSKA (reference sequence). The CDR3 is 14 amino acids. V gave up 1 base and J gave up 10 bases, with 16 bases separating them. CDR3 nucleotide sequence: TGCAGTGCTAGAGGTGTAACGGGCGACGGAAAACTGTTTTTT. It translates to CSARGVTGDGKLFF.

This clonotype was recorded many times. V usage is TRBV29-1 and J usage is TRBJ2-3; 11 bases fit TRBD2. Germline assignment: CDR1 SQVTM and CDR2 ANQGSEA. V lost 7 bases and J lost 5; bases outside the gene matches: 11. The CDR3 is 15 residues long. CDR3: CSAFGASGGKDTQYF. CDR3 DNA: TGCAGCGCGTTTGGGGCTAGCGGGGGGAAAGATACGCAGTATTTT.

This clonotype showed up just a few times. The chain is built from TRBV4-2 and TRBJ1-2; 9 nucleotides agree with TRBD1. The CDR3 extends over 20 amino acids. Germline V gene sequence: CDR1 LGHNA, CDR2 YNFKEQ. Trimming at V came to 2 bases and at J to 5 bases, leaving 21 bases not matched to a gene. The CDR3 nucleotides are TGTGCCAGCAGCCAACAAAAGGGGGGTACGAGGAGGACAGGGGAGTATGGCTACACCTTC. Translated: CASSQQKGGTRRTGEYGYTF.

This clonotype was seen more than once but under ten times. The chain carries TRBV6-2 or TRBV6-3 and TRBJ1-1; TRBD1 might be the D (6 bases). The CDR3 runs to 19 residues. The germline CDR1 and CDR2 sequences are MNHEY and SVGEGT. Deletions cut 3 bases from V and 4 bases from J, with 27 bases between. Written as DNA, the CDR3 is TGTGCCAGCAGTTATCCGGGACAACAATCTATCCGAGAGCGCACTGAAGCTTTCTTT. Its protein product is CASSYPGQQSIRERTEAFF.

This clonotype was picked up many times. The rearrangement links TRBV6-2 or TRBV6-3 to TRBJ2-7, with D unclear. Germline CDR1 reads MNHEY; CDR2 reads SVGEGT. The V gene lost 2 bases and the J gene lost 3 bases, with 8 bases spanning the gap. The CDR3 is 13 amino acids. CDR3 sequence: CASSYVGYYEQYF. The CDR3 DNA reads as TGTGCCAGCAGTTACGTCGGGTACTACGAGCAGTACTTC.

A word on this clonotype: A read error is possible here, since a much larger clone lies one base away. The rearrangement uses TRBV6-2 or TRBV6-3 and TRBJ2-3; D gene ambiguous. Germline values: CDR1 MNHEY, CDR2 SVGEGT. The CDR3 loop spans 13 amino acids. For the CDR3, the DNA is TGTGCCGGCAGTTACGTAGAAGGAGATACGCAGTATTTT. Its translation: CAGSYVEGDTQYF.

The chain links TRBV27 to TRBJ2-2, with TRBD1 as a possible D gene (6 bases). Per the germline V gene, CDR1 is MNHEY and CDR2 is SMNVEV (reference sequence). The length of the CDR3 is 14 residues. Trimming left V 3 bases short and J 7 bases short, with 12 bases between. CDR3 amino acids: CASSFSGAFGELFF. CDR3 DNA: TGTGCCAGCAGTTTTTCAGGGGCGTTCGGGGAGCTGTTTTTT.